The 13 T cell receptor beta chains in this list originate from one sample, sequenced in a study of human thymus T cells. Using immunoSEQ multiplex PCR, the repertoire was profiled, and TCRdb retains in-frame clones only, with some absent. The sample lists tens of thousands of clones, 90% to 97% occurring once. Resections from corrective heart surgery supplied the thymus tissue. Sequencing was done on a sample of thymus tissue. Receptors originate from a boy younger than two with a congenital heart defect but otherwise immunologically healthy.

V gene TRBV5-1 combines with J gene TRBJ1-1; D gene unclear. The germline V and J ends were trimmed by 5 bases and 1 base, with 3 bases remaining between them. Germline V gives CDR1 SGHRS, CDR2 YFSETQ. CDR3 length: 11 amino acids. CDR3 in amino acids: CASRKNTEAFF. CDR3 in DNA: TGCGCCAGCAGGAAGAACACTGAAGCTTTCTTT.

The rearrangement joins TRBV10-3 to TRBJ1-2; 7 bases align to TRBD1. Germline V gene data show CDR1 as ENHRY and CDR2 as SYGVKD. With V trimmed by 6 bases and J by 2 bases, 3 bases remained unmatched. The length of the CDR3 is 13 residues. Written as DNA, the CDR3 is TGTGCCATCAGCCTGACAGGGAACTATGGCTACACCTTC. Translating gives CAISLTGNYGYTF.

The V call is TRBV5-1, the J call TRBJ2-5, with 10 bases that match TRBD2. Germline V gene data show CDR1 as SGHRS and CDR2 as YFSETQ. The V gene end was trimmed by 1 base and the J gene end by 2 bases; junction bases not matched to a gene: 17. This CDR3 has 20 amino acids. CDR3 sequence: CASSLLSPRTSGGPQETQYF. DNA for the CDR3: TGCGCCAGCAGCTTGCTAAGCCCCCGGACTAGCGGAGGACCTCAAGAGACCCAGTACTTC.

V and J are TRBV15 and TRBJ2-2, with D hard to call. The V end lost 0 bases, the J end lost 0 bases, and 23 bases lay between the germline ends. CDR1 LNHNV and CDR2 YYDKDF come from the germline V gene (reference sequence). The CDR3 totals 21 residues. The CDR3 coding sequence is TGTGCCACCAGCAGAGAGGGTTCTCGAGCGTGTTCAGACCCGAACACCGGGGAGCTGTTTTTT. It translates to CATSREGSRACSDPNTGELFF.

This chain uses TRBV14 with TRBJ1-2, with D uncertain. V lost 7 bases to trimming and J lost 4 bases, with 10 bases between them. This CDR3 comprises 12 residues. Germline CDR1 and CDR2: SGHDN and FVKESK. CDR3 amino acids: CASTESVYGYTF. DNA of the CDR3: TGTGCCAGCACCGAATCCGTCTATGGCTACACCTTC.

This clone was detected only a few times. The chain employs TRBV5-1 and TRBJ2-7; 9 bases are a match to TRBD2. The CDR3 is 15 residues long. Trimming took 3 bases from V and 2 from J; bases not matched to a gene: 6. Germline V CDR1 and CDR2: SGHRS, YFSETQ. The CDR3 bases are TGCGCCAGCAGCTCAGCGGGGGGCACTACCTACGAGCAGTACTTC. Translation: CASSSAGGTTYEQYF.

The chain links TRBV11-3 to TRBJ2-7; 9 bases agree with TRBD1. Germline V gene sequence: CDR1 SGHNT, CDR2 YENEEA. The CDR3 has 15 residues. The V gene end was trimmed by 5 bases and the J gene end by 3 bases; junction bases not matched to a gene: 8. Written as DNA, the CDR3 is TGTGCCAGCAGCCCCCCCGGGACAGGGCGCTACGAGCAGTACTTC. Residues: CASSPPGTGRYEQYF. The complete variable domain, with remaining parts taken from reference TRBV11-3 and TRBJ2-7, reads EAGVVQSPRYKIIEKKQPVAFWCNPISGHNTLYWYLQNLGQGPELLIRYENEEAVDDSQLPKDRFSAERLKGVDSTLKIQPAELGDSAVYLCASSPPGTGRYEQYFGPGTRLTVT.

The V call is TRBV19, the J call TRBJ2-1; 10 nucleotides line up with TRBD2. J lost 8 bases, V lost 5 bases, and 12 bases had no gene match. Germline CDR1 reads LNHDA; CDR2 reads SQIVND (reference sequence). The CDR3 totals 16 residues. The CDR3 sequence: CASSLRAGGLPHEQFF. CDR3 DNA sequence: TGTGCCAGTAGTCTGCGAGCGGGAGGGCTGCCCCATGAGCAGTTCTTC.

Here the CDR3 DNA reads TGTGCCAATCTAGGAGCGGTCCCCATTCGGGAGCAGTACTTC. Encoded protein: CANLGAVPIREQYF. The rearrangement links TRBV5-8 to TRBJ2-7; D is perhaps TRBD2 (5 bases). CDR3 size: 14 residues. CDR1 and CDR2 (germline): SGHTS, YDEGEE. V dropped 9 bases and J dropped 7 bases, with 23 bases sitting between them.

The chain recombines TRBV15 with TRBJ1-3, with a tentative D call TRBD1 (5 bases). The germline V and J ends were trimmed by 5 bases and 8 bases, with 25 bases remaining between them. The CDR3 has 17 residues. Germline V lookup: CDR1 LNHNV, CDR2 YYDKDF (reference sequence). The CDR3: CATSRPFPGRTADTIYF. DNA of the CDR3: TGTGCCACCAGCCGCCCGTTTCCGGGACGAACGGCGGACACCATATATTTT.

The CDR3, as DNA: TGTGCCAGCAGCTTGGCAGGGGTGTTCGGAAATTCACCCCTCCACTTT. As protein: CASSLAGVFGNSPLHF. The chain employs TRBV11-2 and TRBJ1-6, with a tentative D call TRBD1 (6 bases). V lost 3 bases and J lost 7, with 16 bases in between. The CDR3 runs 16 residues. The V gene's germline CDR1 is SGHAT and CDR2 FQNNGV.

This clone was picked up one time. The CDR3 here is CASSQSGQNTEAFF. The CDR3 DNA is TGCGCCAGCAGTCAATCGGGACAGAACACTGAAGCTTTCTTT. The chain links TRBV23-1 to TRBJ1-1; D is perhaps TRBD1 (6 bases). TRBV23-1 is an ORF; its function is uncertain. The CDR3 covers 14 residues. Trimming took off 0 bases at V and 1 base at J, with 6 bases between the two ends.

The chain links TRBV15 to TRBJ2-7, with TRBD1 identical over 7 bases. Germline CDR1 and CDR2: LNHNV and YYDKDF (reference sequence). CDR3 size: 16 residues. V lost 3 bases, J lost 4 bases, and 12 bases stayed unmatched. DNA for the CDR3: TGTGCCACCAGCAGGGGCCTAGGGACAGAGATTTACGAGCAGTACTTC. Protein sequence: CATSRGLGTEIYEQYF.